Below, 17 T cell receptor beta chains from the same sample are listed, as sequenced in a study of T cell changes during pregnancy in multiple sclerosis. Profiling relied on immunoSEQ multiplex PCR, and the TCRdb table lists in-frame clones only, not all of them. The sample contains 78,000 or so clones, roughly 94% of which appear only once. Sample: peripheral blood, taken before pregnancy. These TCRs come from a female donor with multiple sclerosis, enrolled in a pregnancy study.

This clone showed up just a few times. The rearrangement joins TRBV4-1 to TRBJ1-6; D gene ambiguous. V lost 0 bases and J 3 bases, leaving 9 bases between the germline ends. The CDR3 sequence is 16 residues long. The V gene's germline CDR1 is MGHRA and CDR2 YSYEKL. CDR3 amino acids: CASSQDETRYNSPLHF. In nucleotides, the CDR3 is TGCGCCAGCAGCCAAGATGAGACACGCTATAATTCACCCCTCCACTTT.

V usage is TRBV5-1 and J usage is TRBJ2-7; 8 bases map to TRBD1. There are 15 residues in the CDR3. J gave up 4 bases and V 4 bases, and 10 bases lay outside the gene matches. Per the germline V gene, CDR1 is SGHRS and CDR2 is YFSETQ. CDR3 protein: CASSERTGNEYEQYF. The CDR3 bases are TGCGCCAGCAGCGAAAGGACAGGGAATGAATACGAGCAGTACTTC.

V gene TRBV30 combines with J gene TRBJ1-6, with TRBD1 identical over 8 bases. CDR3 length: 13 residues. Germline V lookup: CDR1 GTSNPN, CDR2 SVGIG (reference sequence). V was pared by 3 bases and J by 8 bases, with 3 bases of the junction left unmatched. The CDR3 DNA sequence: TGTGCCTGGAGAACAGGGGGTGATTCACCCCTCCACTTT. It codes for CAWRTGGDSPLHF.

The rearrangement joins TRBV7-9 to TRBJ2-7; 9 nucleotides align to TRBD1. J gave up 6 bases and V 0 bases, and 9 bases lay outside the gene matches. The CDR3 covers 16 residues. CDR1 and CDR2 (germline): SEHNR, FQNEAQ (reference sequence). The CDR3 reads CASSLAPWTGAFEQYF. The CDR3 DNA follows: TGTGCCAGCAGCTTAGCGCCTTGGACAGGGGCGTTCGAGCAGTACTTC.

The chain links TRBV4-1 to TRBJ2-3, with 7 bases lining up with TRBD2. V trimming: 4 bases; J trimming: 2 bases; junction bases outside the gene matches: 6. This CDR3 has 15 amino acids. Germline V gene lookup returns CDR1 MGHRA and CDR2 YSYEKL. As DNA, the CDR3 is TGCGCCAGCAGCCGGGCTAGCGGAAACACAGATACGCAGTATTTT. This sequence encodes CASSRASGNTDTQYF.

V is TRBV18 and J is TRBJ1-1; D is unresolved. Germline loops: CDR1 KGHSH, CDR2 LQKENI. V was shortened by 4 bases and J by 5 bases, with 17 bases between the two germline ends. The CDR3 consists of 15 residues. CDR3 amino acids: CASSLLWQRDTEAFF. The CDR3 DNA sequence: TGTGCCAGCTCACTCCTCTGGCAGAGGGATACTGAAGCTTTCTTT.

The chain uses TRBV7-8 and TRBJ2-5, with 8 positions matching TRBD2. CDR1 is SGHVS and CDR2 is FQNEAQ in the germline V gene. The CDR3 has 15 residues. V trimming: 2 bases; J trimming: 5 bases; junction bases outside the gene matches: 7. The CDR3, as DNA: TGTGCCAGCAGCTTAACCGGGGGGGCGACGGAGACCCAGTACTTC. Protein product: CASSLTGGATETQYF.

This clone was detected only once. This chain links TRBV15 with TRBJ1-2; maybe TRBD1 (6 bases). Germline V gives CDR1 LNHNV, CDR2 YYDKDF (reference sequence). Trimming left V 0 bases short and J 4 bases short, with 9 bases between. The CDR3 length is 14 residues. The CDR3 is CATSREGGAYGYTF. CDR3 nucleotides: TGTGCCACCAGCAGAGAGGGGGGGGCCTATGGCTACACCTTC.

This CDR3 reads CASSLGTSGDTQYF. As DNA, the CDR3 is TGTGCCAGCAGCCTTGGGACTAGCGGGGATACGCAGTATTTT. The chain combines TRBV9 with TRBJ2-3; the match to TRBD2 covers 12 bases. V lost 4 bases, J lost 6 bases, and 3 bases stayed unmatched. The CDR3 length is 14 residues. Germline values: CDR1 SGDLS, CDR2 YYNGEE.

The chain joins TRBV9 to TRBJ1-6, with D maybe TRBD1 (6 bases). Germline V gives CDR1 SGDLS, CDR2 YYNGEE. The CDR3 has 14 residues. Trimming shortened V by 3 bases and J by 6 bases, and 10 bases separated the two germline ends. The CDR3 nucleotides are TGTGCCAGCAGCGAGACAGGTAGTAATTCACCCCTCCACTTT. Translation: CASSETGSNSPLHF.

This chain connects TRBV4-1 to TRBJ2-1, with TRBD2 matching 12 bases. J lost 7 bases, V lost 5 bases, and 15 bases had no gene match. CDR1 and CDR2 from the germline V gene are MGHRA and YSYEKL. The CDR3 is 18 amino acids. CDR3 nucleotide sequence: TGCGCCAGCAGCGGAGTATTCCTAGCGGGGGGGCCCATGAATGAGCAGTTCTTC. Encoded protein: CASSGVFLAGGPMNEQFF.

Here the CDR3 DNA reads TGTGCCAGCACCTCTTGGGGGACAGGGGGCAACTATGGCTACACCTTC. This gives the protein CASTSWGTGGNYGYTF. The chain couples TRBV2 to TRBJ1-2, with 12 bases that match TRBD1. Germline V lookup: CDR1 SNHLY, CDR2 FYNNEI. V was pared by 7 bases and J by 2 bases, with 8 bases of the junction left unmatched. This CDR3 contains 16 residues.

V usage is TRBV11-3 and J usage is TRBJ2-2, with D unclear. V was clipped by 4 bases and J by 0 bases, with 15 bases between them. The CDR3 totals 17 residues. CDR1 is SGHNT, CDR2 YENEEA, per germline. The CDR3 region is CASSSSRFNSNTGELFF. In nucleotides, the CDR3 is TGTGCCAGCAGCTCAAGCCGGTTTAATTCGAACACCGGGGAGCTGTTTTTT. The full variable domain, its missing parts supplied by reference TRBV11-3 and TRBJ2-2, is EAGVVQSPRYKIIEKKQPVAFWCNPISGHNTLYWYLQNLGQGPELLIRYENEEAVDDSQLPKDRFSAERLKGVDSTLKIQPAELGDSAVYLCASSSSRFNSNTGELFFGEGSRLTVL.

This chain links TRBV7-6 with TRBJ2-7; D perhaps matches TRBD2 (5 bases). The germline CDR1 and CDR2 sequences are SGHVS and FNYEAQ. The CDR3 covers 14 residues. The germline V and J ends were trimmed by 1 base and 3 bases, with 10 bases remaining between them. Here the CDR3 DNA reads TGTGCCAGCAGCTTAGGAGGGCTGAACTACGAGCAGTACTTC. This gives the protein CASSLGGLNYEQYF.

The chain is built from TRBV2 and TRBJ2-3; D is possibly TRBD2 (6 bases). Deletions cut 8 bases from V and 5 bases from J, with 17 bases between. Germline loops: CDR1 SNHLY, CDR2 FYNNEI. The CDR3 covers 14 residues. CDR3 coding DNA: TGTGCCAGCCAGTTACCGGGGGTTGTAGATACGCAGTATTTT. Protein sequence: CASQLPGVVDTQYF. The variable domain in full, with the rest retrieved from reference TRBV2 and TRBJ2-3, is EPEVTQTPSHQVTQMGQEVILRCVPISNHLYFYWYRQILGQKVEFLVSFYNNEISEKSEIFDDQFSVERPDGSNFTLKIRSTKLEDSAMYFCASQLPGVVDTQYFGPGTRLTVL.

This chain uses TRBV6-5 with TRBJ2-7, with TRBD2 matching 7 bases. The CDR3 is 13 residues long. CDR1 and CDR2 from the germline V gene are MNHEY and SVGAGI. V gave up 4 bases and J gave up 4 bases; unmatched junction bases: 4. The CDR3 is CASSFRGGYEQYF. As DNA, the CDR3 is TGTGCCAGCAGTTTCCGCGGGGGTTACGAGCAGTACTTC.

This chain links TRBV7-2 with TRBJ2-3; 11 bases are a match to TRBD2. Trimming took 6 bases from V and 3 from J; bases not matched to a gene: 5. Looked up from germline, CDR1 is SGHTA and CDR2 is FQGNSA. CDR3 length: 15 amino acids. The CDR3 nucleotides are TGTGCCAGCAGGGTTAGCGGGGGGGGAACAGATACGCAGTATTTT. It specifies CASRVSGGGTDTQYF.